These 29 T cell receptor beta chains share one sample of origin, sequenced in a study of T cell changes during pregnancy in multiple sclerosis. Clones were sequenced by immunoSEQ multiplex PCR, and TCRdb holds only the in-frame ones, with some missing. The sample records some 52,000 clones, approximately 94% being singletons. The input for sequencing was CD4+ T cells from peripheral blood mononuclear cells, taken before pregnancy. All receptors come from a female donor with multiple sclerosis, enrolled in a pregnancy study.

V is TRBV30 and J is TRBJ2-3; TRBD2 agrees at 7 bases. Germline loops: CDR1 GTSNPN, CDR2 SVGIG (reference sequence). The CDR3 is 17 amino acids. V trimming: 1 base; J trimming: 2 bases; junction bases outside the gene matches: 12. This chain's CDR3 is CAWSGGRPSGTTDTQYF. DNA of the CDR3: TGTGCCTGGAGTGGTGGAAGGCCTAGCGGAACCACAGATACGCAGTATTTT.

This chain connects TRBV5-4 to TRBJ2-2; TRBD1 is a possible D gene (5 bases). V lost 0 bases, J lost 2 bases, and 5 bases lay in between. Germline V gene sequence: CDR1 SGHNT, CDR2 YYREEE (reference sequence). This CDR3 is 14 amino acids long. The CDR3, as DNA: TGTGCCAGCAGCTTGGGGGGCAACACCGGGGAGCTGTTTTTT. As protein: CASSLGGNTGELFF.

This clone was seen only once. The chain couples TRBV9 to TRBJ2-3; TRBD2 might be the D (6 bases). V was clipped by 3 bases and J by 0 bases, with 17 bases between them. This CDR3 has 17 residues. Looked up from germline, CDR1 is SGDLS and CDR2 is YYNGEE. The CDR3 DNA is TGTGCCAGCAGCGCACCTGGGGGGAGACTTAGCACAGATACGCAGTATTTT. Translating it yields CASSAPGGRLSTDTQYF.

This clone was found once. The chain employs TRBV7-8 and TRBJ1-2; TRBD1 is a possible D gene (5 bases). From germline, CDR1 is SGHVS and CDR2 FQNEAQ. This CDR3 region has 12 residues. Trimming took off 6 bases at V and 4 bases at J, with 9 bases between the two ends. The chain's CDR3 is CASSPDSYGYTF. CDR3 nucleotide sequence: TGTGCCAGCAGTCCTGACAGCTATGGCTACACCTTC.

The chain uses TRBV5-4 and TRBJ2-7; 7 bases map to TRBD1. The V and J ends lost 5 bases and 3 bases, in that order; junction bases with no gene match: 8. The germline gives CDR1 SGHNT, CDR2 YYREEE (reference sequence). The CDR3 totals 14 residues. The CDR3 DNA sequence: TGTGCCAGCAGTCGTGAGGGGGCAGACTACGAGCAGTACTTC. Residues: CASSREGADYEQYF.

This clone was recorded once. The rearrangement joins TRBV7-9 to TRBJ2-1; TRBD2 agrees at 8 bases. Unmatched junction bases numbered 9, after V lost 1 base and J lost 1 base. This CDR3 spans 18 amino acids. From germline, CDR1 is SEHNR and CDR2 FQNEAQ (reference sequence). CDR3 nucleotide sequence: TGTGCCAGCAGCTTAGGCTTTAGCGGGAAGGGATCCTACAATGAGCAGTTCTTC. Its protein product is CASSLGFSGKGSYNEQFF.

The CDR3 DNA reads as TGTGCCAGTAGCATCCACCTAGGAGACTACGAGCAGTACTTC. Translating gives CASSIHLGDYEQYF. The V gene is TRBV19, the J gene TRBJ2-7; no firm D call. V was clipped by 6 bases and J by 3 bases, with 15 bases between them. The CDR3 is 14 amino acids. Per germline, CDR1 LNHDA and CDR2 SQIVND (reference sequence).

This rearrangement joins TRBV4-2 to TRBJ2-7, with 7 bases aligning to TRBD1. CDR1 is LGHNA and CDR2 is YNFKEQ in the germline V gene. Germline trimming cut 0 bases from V and 3 bases from J; bases unmatched to any gene: 5. This CDR3 comprises 15 residues. CDR3 nucleotides: TGTGCCAGCAGCCAAGATGAGGGGGCTTACTACGAGCAGTACTTC. Residues: CASSQDEGAYYEQYF.

The chain couples TRBV13 to TRBJ2-3, with 9 bases aligning to TRBD2. The CDR3 consists of 17 residues. Trimming at V came to 5 bases and at J to 0 bases, leaving 9 bases not matched to a gene. Germline lookup yields CDR1 PRHDT and CDR2 FYEKMQ (reference sequence). CDR3: CASSPGLAPSSTDTQYF. CDR3 coding DNA: TGTGCCAGCAGCCCGGGACTAGCACCATCTAGCACAGATACGCAGTATTTT.

V gene TRBV11-3 combines with J gene TRBJ2-7; 11 bases line up with TRBD1. Unmatched junction bases numbered 10, after V lost 5 bases and J lost 1 base. CDR1 is SGHNT and CDR2 is YENEEA in the germline V gene. The CDR3 contains 17 residues. The DNA of the CDR3 is TGTGCCAGCAGCCAGAAAGGACAGGGGGCCGGATCCTACGAGCAGTACTTC. This encodes CASSQKGQGAGSYEQYF.

The chain links TRBV6-6 to TRBJ2-7; 8 bases agree with TRBD1. V lost 5 bases to trimming and J lost 2 bases; unmatched junction nucleotides: 8. This CDR3 has 15 residues. Germline loops: CDR1 MNHNY, CDR2 SVGAGI (reference sequence). DNA of the CDR3: TGTGCCAGCAGTCCCCGGGAGACAGGGGCCTACGAGCAGTACTTC. Amino acid sequence: CASSPRETGAYEQYF.

The J gene is TRBJ2-3, the V gene TRBV9, with 9 bases lining up with TRBD2. The CDR3 covers 15 residues. J was trimmed by 6 bases and V by 4 bases; bases with no gene match: 9. CDR1 SGDLS and CDR2 YYNGEE come from the germline V gene. CDR3 nucleotide sequence: TGTGCCAGCAGCCCCTATAGCGGGAGTGCCGATACGCAGTATTTT. Translating it yields CASSPYSGSADTQYF. The full variable domain, in which reference TRBV9 and TRBJ2-3 provide the parts outside the CDR3, is DSGVTQTPKHLITATGQRVTLRCSPRSGDLSVYWYQQSLDQGLQFLIQYYNGEERAKGNILERFSAQQFPDLHSELNLSSLELGDSALYFCASSPYSGSADTQYFGPGTRLTVL.

The chain combines TRBV6-5 with TRBJ1-2; D is unclear. Per germline, CDR1 MNHEY and CDR2 SVGAGI. CDR3 length equals 13 residues. With 6 bases removed from V and 8 bases from J, the gap between germline ends came to 16 bases. The CDR3 DNA reads as TGTGCCAGCAGCCACGACATAGGAGGCGGCTACACCTTC. Translation gives CASSHDIGGGYTF.

The J gene is TRBJ2-3, the V gene TRBV25-1, with TRBD2 identical over 11 bases. Germline CDR1 and CDR2: MGHDK and SYGVNS. Trimming at V came to 3 bases and at J to 4 bases, leaving 6 bases not matched to a gene. This CDR3 has 16 residues. CDR3 in amino acids: CASSDPTSGRSDTQYF. In nucleotides, the CDR3 is TGTGCCAGCAGTGACCCTACTAGCGGGAGATCAGATACGCAGTATTTT. The full variable domain, completed using reference TRBV25-1 and TRBJ2-3, is EADIYQTPRYLVIGTGKKITLECSQTMGHDKMYWYQQDPGMELHLIHYSYGVNSTEKGDLSSESTVSRIRTEHFPLTLESARPSHTSQYLCASSDPTSGRSDTQYFGPGTRLTVL.

The chain combines TRBV7-2 with TRBJ2-7; 8 bases match TRBD2. CDR1 is SGHTA and CDR2 is FQGNSA in the germline V gene. The CDR3 totals 15 residues. J lost 3 bases, V lost 3 bases, and 7 bases had no gene match. In DNA form, the CDR3 reads TGTGCCAGCAGCTTTTCGGGACTAGGGAACTACGAGCAGTACTTC. Translation gives CASSFSGLGNYEQYF.

The rearrangement uses TRBV28 and TRBJ1-1; no clear D gene. CDR1 and CDR2 (germline): MDHEN, SYDVKM. The CDR3 covers 14 residues. Trimming shortened V by 10 bases and J by 2 bases, and 17 bases separated the two germline ends. CDR3 sequence: CATSGLVKNTEAFF. The CDR3 bases are TGTGCCACCTCCGGACTGGTAAAAAACACTGAAGCTTTCTTT.

This rearrangement joins TRBV4-2 to TRBJ2-3; 11 positions match TRBD2. This CDR3 contains 17 residues. V lost 3 bases and J lost 5; bases outside the gene matches: 10. Germline V gene sequence: CDR1 LGHNA, CDR2 YNFKEQ. The CDR3 DNA reads as TGTGCCAGCAGCCAGGTTAGCGGGAGGGCCGGGGGAGATACGCAGTATTTT. Amino acid sequence: CASSQVSGRAGGDTQYF.

CDR3 region: CASKTILGSGSSYEQYF. DNA for the CDR3: TGTGCCAGCAAGACAATTTTAGGTAGCGGGAGCTCCTACGAGCAGTACTTC. The V call is TRBV2, the J call TRBJ2-7, with 9 bases that match TRBD2. The trim removed 7 bases at V and 0 bases at J, leaving 13 bases unmatched. Germline CDR1 reads SNHLY; CDR2 reads FYNNEI. This CDR3 spans 17 amino acids.

The genes are TRBV19 and TRBJ1-5; no definite D call. This CDR3 contains 13 residues. Per germline, CDR1 LNHDA and CDR2 SQIVND (reference sequence). Trimming cost V 2 bases and J 7 bases, with 9 bases left between them. CDR3 coding DNA: TGTGCCAGTAGTATACAGGCTGAGCAGCCCCAGCATTTT. Its protein product is CASSIQAEQPQHF.

The chain employs TRBV28 and TRBJ1-2; TRBD1 matches at 7 bases. Germline CDR1 reads MDHEN; CDR2 reads SYDVKM. V was pared by 3 bases and J by 8 bases, with 6 bases of the junction left unmatched. There are 13 residues in the CDR3. The CDR3 nucleotides are TGTGCCAGCAGTTTGAGGCAGGGGGACGGCTACACCTTC. Amino acid sequence: CASSLRQGDGYTF.

The CDR3, as DNA: TGTGCCAGCAGGGACTTGTCTGATACGCAGTATTTT. It is translated as CASRDLSDTQYF. The chain employs TRBV27 and TRBJ2-3; perhaps TRBD2 as D (5 bases). Trimming pared 6 bases from V and 6 bases from J, leaving 10 bases between. The CDR3 totals 12 residues. Germline assignment: CDR1 MNHEY and CDR2 SMNVEV (reference sequence).

In its sample, this clone was seen once. This sequence joins TRBV4-1 and TRBJ2-3; possible D gene TRBD2, 5 bases. The ends were cut back, 3 bases at V and 5 bases at J, with 15 bases in the middle. The CDR3 is made up of 15 amino acids. Per the germline V gene, CDR1 is MGHRA and CDR2 is YSYEKL. CDR3 coding DNA: TGCGCCAGCAGCCAGGTTGGGGTAAGCGGAGATACGCAGTATTTT. Translating it yields CASSQVGVSGDTQYF.

The V call is TRBV27, the J call TRBJ1-5; weak D call: TRBD1 (6 bases). The CDR3 has 14 residues. The germline V and J ends were trimmed by 2 bases and 7 bases, with 12 bases remaining between them. Germline CDR1 is MNHEY and CDR2 is SMNVEV (reference sequence). CDR3 region: CASSLQGRGQPQHF. The CDR3 DNA reads TGTGCCAGCAGTTTACAGGGGAGGGGGCAGCCCCAGCATTTT.

The chain combines TRBV10-3 with TRBJ2-3, with D tentatively TRBD2 (6 bases). V gave up 2 bases and J gave up 4 bases, with 13 bases separating them. The CDR3 length is 15 residues. Per the germline V gene, CDR1 is ENHRY and CDR2 is SYGVKD. The CDR3 DNA is TGTGCCATCAGTGAGGGGACTCCCGGGTCAGATACGCAGTATTTT. Translation: CAISEGTPGSDTQYF.

This chain links TRBV7-9 with TRBJ1-2; 8 bases are a match to TRBD1. The V and J ends lost 1 base and 4 bases, in that order; junction bases with no gene match: 5. Per germline, CDR1 SEHNR and CDR2 FQNEAQ (reference sequence). The CDR3 covers 15 residues. The chain's CDR3 is CASSLGAGGFYGYTF. The CDR3 nucleotides are TGTGCCAGCAGCTTAGGGGCAGGGGGCTTCTATGGCTACACCTTC. The full variable domain, with the rest looked up from reference TRBV7-9 and TRBJ1-2, is DTGVSQNPRHKITKRGQNVTFRCDPISEHNRLYWYRQTLGQGPEFLTYFQNEAQLEKSRLLSDRFSAERPKGSFSTLEIQRTEQGDSAMYLCASSLGAGGFYGYTFGSGTRLTVV.

This rearrangement joins TRBV7-8 to TRBJ2-7; 10 bases are shared with TRBD1. Losses at the gene ends were 2 bases for V and 4 bases for J; bases not matched to a gene: 2. Germline loops: CDR1 SGHVS, CDR2 FQNEAQ. The CDR3 length is 14 residues. CDR3 sequence reads: CASSLRDRGYEQYF. The CDR3 DNA reads TGTGCCAGCAGCTTACGGGACAGGGGATACGAGCAGTACTTC.

The chain uses TRBV6-1 and TRBJ2-7, with TRBD2 matching over 9 bases. The CDR3 is 15 amino acids. Germline V CDR1 and CDR2: MNHNS, SASEGT. J gave up 1 base and V 4 bases, and 5 bases lay outside the gene matches. CDR3 sequence (DNA): TGTGCCAGCAGTGCGACTAGCGGAATGTCCTACGAGCAGTACTTC. It codes for CASSATSGMSYEQYF.

The genes are TRBV10-3 and TRBJ1-1; D is possibly TRBD1 (5 bases). The V gene lost 10 bases and the J gene lost 1 base, with 10 bases spanning the gap. Germline-derived CDR1 and CDR2 are ENHRY and SYGVKD. This CDR3 is 12 amino acids long. DNA for the CDR3: TGTGCCAGCGGGACGGCGAACACTGAAGCTTTCTTT. As protein: CASGTANTEAFF.

This chain connects TRBV7-9 to TRBJ2-7; 10 bases line up with TRBD2. CDR1 is SEHNR and CDR2 is FQNEAQ in the germline V gene (reference sequence). Unmatched junction bases numbered 8, after V lost 2 bases and J lost 7 bases. The CDR3 has 15 amino acids. The CDR3: CASSLFLAGAYEQYF. CDR3 nucleotide sequence: TGTGCCAGCAGCTTATTCCTAGCGGGAGCTTATGAGCAGTACTTC. The full variable domain, in which reference TRBV7-9 and TRBJ2-7 provide the parts outside the CDR3, is DTGVSQNPRHKITKRGQNVTFRCDPISEHNRLYWYRQTLGQGPEFLTYFQNEAQLEKSRLLSDRFSAERPKGSFSTLEIQRTEQGDSAMYLCASSLFLAGAYEQYFGPGTRLTVT.